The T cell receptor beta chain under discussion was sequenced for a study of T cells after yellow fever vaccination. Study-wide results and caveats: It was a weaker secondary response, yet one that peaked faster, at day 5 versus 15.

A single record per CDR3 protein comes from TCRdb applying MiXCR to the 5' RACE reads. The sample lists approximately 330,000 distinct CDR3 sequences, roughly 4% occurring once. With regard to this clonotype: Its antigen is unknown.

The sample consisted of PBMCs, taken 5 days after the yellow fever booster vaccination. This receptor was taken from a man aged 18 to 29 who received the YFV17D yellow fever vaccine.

The CDR3 coding sequence is TGTGCCATCAGTGAGGGGTTCTCGGGCTCTGGGGCCAACGTCCTGACTTTC. Residues: CAISEGFSGSGANVLTF. V and J are TRBV10-3 and TRBJ2-6; the D is unclear. The length of the CDR3 is 17 residues. In germline, CDR1 is ENHRY, CDR2 SYGVKD. V lost 2 bases and J 0 bases, leaving 11 bases between the germline ends.